This is a list of T cell receptor beta chains from one sample in a study of beta chain features in type 1 diabetes. Method: immunoSEQ multiplex PCR; TCRdb's copy keeps in-frame clones and lacks some. The sample includes around 250,000 clones, less than 30% of them seen just once. The sample was naive CD4+ T cells from blood. All receptors derive from a woman in her thirties with type 1 diabetes. Each CDR3 is given with its conserved first and last residue. D genes are given only for firm matches.

v_call	d_call	j_call	cdr3_aa
TRBV18	TRBD1	TRBJ1-2	CASSPRTGNYGYTF
TRBV5-1	TRBD1	TRBJ1-2	CASAGSTGGLNYGYTF
TRBV19	TRBD2	TRBJ2-1	CASNTGTSGRHEQFF
TRBV9	NA	TRBJ2-2	CASSARAAAPDTGELFF
TRBV7-8	NA	TRBJ2-7	CASSLESLRAASSYEQYF
TRBV6-6	TRBD2	TRBJ2-1	CASKKGGSVDEQFF
TRBV21-1	NA	TRBJ2-7	CASSKAVRKDRVSVEQYF
TRBV11-3	NA	TRBJ2-7	CASSLGTYEQYF
TRBV30	TRBD1	TRBJ2-6	CAWSVLRGRIGPGANVLTF
TRBV7-3	TRBD1	TRBJ1-1	CASSSGTGWGGEAFF
TRBV4-1	TRBD2	TRBJ2-6	CASRTGLGMSGANVLTF
TRBV28	NA	TRBJ1-1	CASRTGPAADTEAFF
TRBV5-1	TRBD2	TRBJ2-1	CASTSGRAYNEQFF
TRBV4-1	NA	TRBJ2-1	CASSQPGTTRYNEQFF
TRBV30	NA	TRBJ2-5	CAWTWGETEYF
TRBV6-6	TRBD1	TRBJ1-2	CASKDRDYGYTF
TRBV5-1	TRBD2	TRBJ2-7	CASSAGLAAHYEQYF
TRBV4-1	NA	TRBJ1-2	CASSQTRGSEYGYTF
TRBV15	NA	TRBJ1-3	CATSRDWATGNTIYF
TRBV5-1	TRBD1	TRBJ1-2	CASSTGQGVGYTF
TRBV7-3	NA	TRBJ2-3	CASSQTRSNTQYF
TRBV7-7	TRBD1	TRBJ2-2	CASTGQGDTGELFF
TRBV7-3	TRBD1	TRBJ1-1	CASSDRVGTEAFF
TRBV15	TRBD1	TRBJ1-1	CATSRGDRGNTEAFF
TRBV4-2	NA	TRBJ2-5	CASSRRIGGLEETQYF
TRBV7-3	NA	TRBJ2-1	CASSASAARNEQFF
TRBV29-1	TRBD1	TRBJ1-4	CSVASGQGARYEKLFF
TRBV9	NA	TRBJ2-1	CASSRVGGEYNEQFF
TRBV30	TRBD2	TRBJ2-3	CAWSPSGRADTQYF
TRBV19	NA	TRBJ2-7	CASSDMTEALKF
TRBV7-2	NA	TRBJ2-4	CASSSGLIKNIQYF
TRBV7-2	NA	TRBJ2-7	CASSLGGSLYEQYF
TRBV7-9	TRBD2	TRBJ2-5	CASSLRGTTSQETQYF
TRBV2	NA	TRBJ2-5	CASSESRVQETQYF
TRBV27	TRBD1	TRBJ1-2	CASSLQGAKGGYTF
TRBV6-1	TRBD1	TRBJ1-2	CASSLTGTYTF